This T cell receptor (beta chain) derives from a study of cytomegalovirus exposure and HLA in healthy donors. Study observations and caveats: According to the study, roughly 160 TCR beta chains were cytomegalovirus-associated.

The repertoire was sequenced with immunoSEQ multiplex PCR; TCRdb's copy has only in-frame clones and lacks some. The sample lists around 190,000 clones; 85% were seen once. For this clone: The target antigen is unknown.

Germline trimming cut 0 bases from V and 4 bases from J; bases unmatched to any gene: 1. The germline V gene encodes CDR1 LGHNA and CDR2 YNFKEQ. The CDR3 is 16 amino acids. This TCR was recovered from a man aged 18 to 30 in good health and CMV-seropositive. This chain uses TRBV4-2 with TRBJ2-1, with 12 bases that match TRBD2. Sequencing used PBMCs. The DNA of the CDR3 is TGTGCCAGCAGCCAAGATGGGACTAGCGGGTACAATGAGCAGTTCTTC. Protein product: CASSQDGTSGYNEQFF.